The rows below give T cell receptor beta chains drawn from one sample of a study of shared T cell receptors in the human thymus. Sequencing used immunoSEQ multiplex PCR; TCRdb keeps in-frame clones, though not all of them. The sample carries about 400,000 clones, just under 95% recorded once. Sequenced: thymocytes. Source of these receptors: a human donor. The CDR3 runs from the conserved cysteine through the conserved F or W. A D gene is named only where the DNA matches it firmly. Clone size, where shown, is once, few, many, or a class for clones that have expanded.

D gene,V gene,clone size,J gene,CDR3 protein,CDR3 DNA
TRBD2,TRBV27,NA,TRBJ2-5,CASSLTVAGGMQETQYF,TGTGCCAGCAGTTTAACAGTAGCGGGAGGCATGCAAGAGACCCAGTACTTC
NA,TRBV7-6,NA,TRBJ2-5,CASSKRQKTQYF,TGTGCCAGCAGTAAGAGACAGAAGACCCAGTACTTC
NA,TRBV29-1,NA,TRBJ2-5,CSVDLREVRPAQETQYF,TGCAGCGTTGATTTGCGGGAAGTGAGGCCTGCACAAGAGACCCAGTACTTC
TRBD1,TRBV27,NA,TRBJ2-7,CASSPTPDRGPSYEQYF,TGTGCCAGCAGTCCAACCCCGGACAGGGGTCCCTCCTACGAGCAGTACTTC
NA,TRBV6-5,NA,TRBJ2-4,CASSFRASAKNIQYF,TGTGCCAGCAGTTTCCGGGCCTCAGCCAAAAACATTCAGTACTTC
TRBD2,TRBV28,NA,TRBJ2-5,CASSFKREPPGTQYF,TGTGCCAGCAGTTTTAAGCGGGAGCCTCCGGGGACCCAGTACTTC
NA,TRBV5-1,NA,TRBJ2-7,CASSLEGTRKPYEQYF,TGCGCCAGCAGCTTGGAGGGGACTCGAAAACCCTACGAGCAGTACTTC
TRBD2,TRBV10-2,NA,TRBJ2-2,CASKLAGGLDCFAGELFF,TGCGCCAGCAAACTAGCGGGAGGGCTCGACTGTTTCGCCGGGGAGCTGTTTTTT
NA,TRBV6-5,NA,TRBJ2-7,CASSYSSEQYF,TGTGCCAGCAGTTACTCGTCCGAGCAGTACTTC
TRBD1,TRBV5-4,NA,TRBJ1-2,CASSQGQLNYGYTF,TGTGCCAGCAGCCAGGGACAGCTTAACTATGGCTACACCTTC
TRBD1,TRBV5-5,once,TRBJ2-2,CASGQGALGTGELFF,TGTGCCAGCGGCCAGGGGGCTTTGGGCACCGGGGAGCTGTTTTTT
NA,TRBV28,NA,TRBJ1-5,CASSLSVGASGNQPQHF,TGTGCCAGCAGTTTATCGGTGGGGGCATCGGGCAATCAGCCCCAGCATTTT
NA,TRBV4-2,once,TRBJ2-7,CASSHPSSYEQYF,TGTGCCAGCAGCCATCCTAGCTCCTACGAGCAGTACTTC